This section outlines one TCR beta chain sequence together with its context. Profiled with immunoSEQ multiplex PCR; TCRdb holds only in-frame clones, not every one. Found here are about 210,000 clones, 80% to 90% of them singletons; the top ten hold under 0.9%. These data come from a study of blood T cell repertoires in COVID-19. The germline V gene encodes CDR1 KGHSH and CDR2 LQKENI. The V gene lost 0 bases and the J gene lost 0 bases, with 15 bases spanning the gap. The CDR3 length is 17 residues. What was sequenced was peripheral blood. The source is a man aged 40-49 years with acute or convalescent COVID-19. The V call is TRBV18, the J call TRBJ2-7; the D gene is possibly TRBD1 (6 bases). This CDR3 is CASSPPTPQGSSYEQYF. The CDR3 DNA is TGTGCCAGCTCACCACCAACCCCACAGGGTTCCTCCTACGAGCAGTACTTC.